The entry below gives a single TCR beta chain sequence along with its context. As yet, its antigen is unknown. Trimming removed 4 bases from V and 11 bases from J, with 3 bases in between. The CDR3 has 10 residues. The germline V gene has CDR1 MNHEY and CDR2 SMNVEV (reference sequence). The source of the sample is a study of T cell repertoires in cytomegalovirus infection. On the study more broadly: Peptides in the study included HLA-C-restricted and HLA-B-restricted CMV epitopes. Whole-study findings and limits: CMV-specific HLA-C-restricted TCR beta clonotypes dominated the ex vivo response. Cumulative frequency of public TCR beta families picked out carriers of CMV plus the relevant HLA.

Using its own MiXCR run on the reads, TCRdb lists one record per CDR3 protein. Among roughly 500,000 distinct CDR3 sequences listed, 25% to 35% were seen once. V and J are TRBV27 and TRBJ1-6, with D uncertain. The specimen comprised cultured PBMCs, sampled from culture after CMV antigen stimulation. The TCR sequence derives from a human donor in good health (CMV status not recorded). Some clones in this sample may be carry-over from other donors' samples. CDR3 in DNA: TGTGCCAGCAGTTCACCACCCCTCCACTTT. Amino acids: CASSSPPLHF.